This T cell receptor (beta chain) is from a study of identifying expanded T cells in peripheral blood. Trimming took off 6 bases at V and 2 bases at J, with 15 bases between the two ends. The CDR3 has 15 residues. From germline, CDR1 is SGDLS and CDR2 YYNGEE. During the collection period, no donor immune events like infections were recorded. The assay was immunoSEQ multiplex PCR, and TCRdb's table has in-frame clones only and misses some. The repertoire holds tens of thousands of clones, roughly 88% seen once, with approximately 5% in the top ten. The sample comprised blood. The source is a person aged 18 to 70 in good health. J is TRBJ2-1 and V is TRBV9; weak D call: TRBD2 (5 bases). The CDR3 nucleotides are TGTGCCAGCACGAGGTTCGGGGATCCCTACAATGAGCAGTTCTTC. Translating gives CASTRFGDPYNEQFF.